This T cell receptor (beta chain) appears in the sequencing data of a study of blood T cell repertoires in COVID-19. Here immunoSEQ multiplex PCR was the method, and the copy in TCRdb shows in-frame clones only, minus some. The sample shows about 86,000 clones, approximately 83% of them seen only once. The germline V and J ends were trimmed by 1 base and 2 bases, with 8 bases remaining between them. CDR3 length equals 14 residues. Germline CDR1 and CDR2: SGHTA and FQGNSA. The receptor was isolated from a woman aged 80 or over with active or convalescent COVID-19. V gene TRBV7-2 combines with J gene TRBJ1-2; D remains ambiguous. Sequencing was performed on peripheral blood. Here the CDR3 reads CASSLGPGNYGYTF. CDR3 in DNA: TGTGCCAGCAGCTTAGGACCGGGAAACTATGGCTACACCTTC.